These 25 T cell receptor beta chains originate from one sample sequenced in a study of blood T cell repertoires in COVID-19. Libraries were prepared by immunoSEQ multiplex PCR; TCRdb keeps only in-frame clonotypes and omits some of them. The data hold under 200,000 clones, with around 90% observed a single time. The sequencing input was peripheral blood. The receptors here all came from a woman over 75 with COVID-19, enrolled during active disease.

In the case of this clone: The sample carries other DNA sequences with the same CDR3. This chain joins TRBV7-9 and TRBJ2-1; no definite D call. V was clipped by 1 base and J by 1 base, with 8 bases between them. This CDR3 contains 15 residues. The germline V gene has CDR1 SEHNR and CDR2 FQNEAQ (reference sequence). CDR3 sequence: CASSLDGGSYNEQFF. CDR3 DNA sequence: TGTGCCAGCAGCTTAGATGGCGGTTCCTACAATGAGCAGTTCTTC.

The V call is TRBV5-4, the J call TRBJ1-6, with 7 bases lining up with TRBD1. CDR3 size: 14 residues. CDR1 is SGHNT, CDR2 YYREEE, per germline (reference sequence). The junction had 1 base not matched to a gene; V was cut back by 0 bases and J by 7 bases. The CDR3 spells CASSLGGQNSPLHF. CDR3 in DNA: TGTGCCAGCAGCTTGGGGGGACAGAATTCACCCCTCCACTTT.

The chain employs TRBV6-2 or TRBV6-3 and TRBJ1-5, with a weak D call TRBD1 (6 bases). Germline V gene lookup returns CDR1 MNHEY and CDR2 SVGEGT. Trimming removed 6 bases from V and 4 bases from J, with 13 bases in between. The CDR3 is 14 residues long. The CDR3 bases are TGTGCCAGCAGCCAAGGACAGAGAAATCAGCCCCAGCATTTT. It is translated as CASSQGQRNQPQHF.

This sequence joins TRBV7-6 and TRBJ2-5; TRBD2 matches 9 bases. The CDR3 covers 16 residues. CDR1 and CDR2 (germline): SGHVS, FNYEAQ. Trimming removed 8 bases from V and 1 base from J; junction bases left unmatched: 11. The CDR3 loop reads CASRNLAGRGQETQYF. CDR3 bases: TGTGCCAGCCGGAATCTAGCGGGGAGAGGCCAAGAGACCCAGTACTTC.

The chain is built from TRBV19 and TRBJ1-4; 8 nucleotides line up with TRBD1. With 7 bases clipped from V and 8 bases from J, the junction kept 9 bases outside the gene matches. Germline loops: CDR1 LNHDA, CDR2 SQIVND (reference sequence). This CDR3 contains 14 residues. DNA for the CDR3: TGTGCCAGTAACGACAGGGGAGGAAGGGAAAAACTGTTTTTT. The encoded protein is CASNDRGGREKLFF.

The chain employs TRBV28 and TRBJ1-1; D gene unclear. V was cut by 6 bases and J by 2 bases, with 16 bases left in between. The CDR3 totals 15 residues. The germline V gene has CDR1 MDHEN and CDR2 SYDVKM. This CDR3 reads CASSPLVGSNTEAFF. The DNA of the CDR3 is TGTGCCAGCAGCCCGCTGGTGGGGAGCAACACTGAAGCTTTCTTT.

The chain is built from TRBV18 and TRBJ1-1; D uncertain. Trimming cost V 2 bases and J 0 bases, with 7 bases left between them. The CDR3 covers 14 residues. Germline CDR1 KGHSH, CDR2 LQKENI. The CDR3 DNA reads as TGTGCCAGCTCACCAGTGCGCATGAACACTGAAGCTTTCTTT. It encodes CASSPVRMNTEAFF.

The chain joins TRBV21-1 to TRBJ1-5. TRBV21-1 represents a pseudogene. The CDR3 covers 15 residues. The CDR3, as DNA: TGTGCCAGCAGCGTCCGGTTCTGTGCCAATCAGCCCCAGCATTTT. The encoded protein is CASSVRFCANQPQHF.

The V gene is TRBV4-2, the J gene TRBJ1-1; TRBD1 matches 7 bases. The V and J ends lost 6 bases and 4 bases, in that order; junction bases with no gene match: 20. Germline CDR1 and CDR2: LGHNA and YNFKEQ. There are 18 residues in the CDR3. CDR3 loop: CASSPTGTANGMSTEAFF. In nucleotides, the CDR3 is TGTGCCAGCAGTCCGACCGGGACAGCTAACGGGATGAGCACTGAAGCTTTCTTT.

J is TRBJ2-7 and V is TRBV2; 14 bases line up with TRBD2. This CDR3 spans 15 amino acids. The V segment lost 4 bases and the J segment 4 bases; nucleotides outside the gene matches: 3. Germline lookup yields CDR1 SNHLY and CDR2 FYNNEI. In DNA form, the CDR3 reads TGTGCCAGCAGTGGGGGACTAGCGGGGGATTACGAGCAGTACTTC. Translated, it gives CASSGGLAGDYEQYF. Based on the CDR3 plus reference TRBV2 and TRBJ2-7, the full variable domain is EPEVTQTPSHQVTQMGQEVILRCVPISNHLYFYWYRQILGQKVEFLVSFYNNEISEKSEIFDDQFSVERPDGSNFTLKIRSTKLEDSAMYFCASSGGLAGDYEQYFGPGTRLTVT.

The genes are TRBV6-6 and TRBJ2-7, with TRBD1 matching over 7 bases. V lost 5 bases, J lost 4 bases, and 20 bases stayed unmatched. CDR3 length: 18 amino acids. The germline CDR1 and CDR2 sequences are MNHNY and SVGAGI (reference sequence). CDR3 sequence: CASSLERQGGLVRYEQYF. CDR3 DNA sequence: TGTGCCAGCAGTCTAGAGCGACAGGGTGGATTAGTACGGTACGAGCAGTACTTC.

V is TRBV7-2 and J is TRBJ1-1; tentative D call: TRBD1 (6 bases). This CDR3 contains 16 residues. Trimming took off 0 bases at V and 0 bases at J, with 11 bases between the two ends. Per germline, CDR1 SGHTA and CDR2 FQGNSA. The CDR3 DNA reads TGTGCCAGCAGCTTAGCGAGGACAGCATTGAACACTGAAGCTTTCTTT. It encodes CASSLARTALNTEAFF.

The V gene is TRBV28, the J gene TRBJ2-3; TRBD2 agrees at 12 bases. Trimming removed 8 bases from V and 4 bases from J; junction bases left unmatched: 7. The length of the CDR3 is 15 residues. Germline values: CDR1 MDHEN, CDR2 SYDVKM. In DNA form, the CDR3 reads TGTGCCAGCGGGCGACTAGCGGGAGAGGCAGATACGCAGTATTTT. It is translated as CASGRLAGEADTQYF.

This clone has just a few counts. The V call is TRBV7-2, the J call TRBJ1-5; D call uncertain. The germline CDR1 and CDR2 sequences are SGHTA and FQGNSA. Deletions cut 5 bases from V and 6 bases from J, with 17 bases between. CDR3 size: 15 residues. CDR3: CASSQSSEKGQPQHF. CDR3 sequence (DNA): TGTGCCAGCAGCCAGTCTTCGGAGAAAGGTCAGCCCCAGCATTTT.

This clone has a handful of counts. The V gene is TRBV19, the J gene TRBJ1-2, with a weak D call TRBD1 (5 bases). Deletions cut 3 bases from V and 2 bases from J, with 16 bases between. The CDR3 is 16 residues long. Germline CDR1 reads LNHDA; CDR2 reads SQIVND (reference sequence). The CDR3 region is CASSIFPGKANYGYTF. The CDR3 DNA follows: TGTGCCAGTAGTATCTTTCCAGGGAAGGCCAACTATGGCTACACCTTC.

Comments on this clone: The germline gene is not matched at one end of the junction; a read error may be the cause. This sequence joins TRBV7-2 and TRBJ1-2; tentative D call: TRBD1 (6 bases). Germline V gives CDR1 SGHTA, CDR2 FQGNSA. The CDR3 extends over 11 amino acids. This CDR3 is CASSLVGGSTF. The CDR3 DNA reads TGTGCCAGCAGCTTAGTTGGGGGCTCCACCTTC. The complete variable domain, with remaining parts taken from reference TRBV7-2 and TRBJ1-2, reads GAGVSQSPSNKVTEKGKDVELRCDPISGHTALYWYRQSLGQGLEFLIYFQGNSAPDKSGLPSDRFSAERTGGSVSTLTIQRTQQEDSAVYLCASSLVGGSTFGSGTRLTVV.

The chain uses TRBV5-4 and TRBJ1-2, with 7 bases identical to TRBD1. Germline-derived CDR1 and CDR2 are SGHNT and YYREEE (reference sequence). This CDR3 comprises 12 residues. Germline trimming cut 4 bases from V and 7 bases from J; bases unmatched to any gene: 4. The CDR3 region is CASSGNRGGYTF. CDR3 nucleotide sequence: TGTGCCAGCAGCGGTAACAGGGGTGGCTACACCTTC.

V gene TRBV6-2 or TRBV6-3 combines with J gene TRBJ2-3; 11 positions match TRBD2. Trimming cost V 1 base and J 2 bases; bases outside gene matches: 8. The germline V gene has CDR1 MNHEY and CDR2 SVGEGT. The CDR3 contains 18 residues. CDR3 in amino acids: CASSYWGTSGRDTDTQYF. In DNA, the CDR3 is TGTGCCAGCAGTTACTGGGGGACTAGCGGTAGAGACACAGATACGCAGTATTTT.

The chain has TRBV29-1 and TRBJ2-1; D gene ambiguous. The CDR3 extends over 13 amino acids. Germline CDR1 is SQVTM and CDR2 is ANQGSEA. The V end was cut by 8 bases, the J end by 8 bases, with 19 bases between. The CDR3 nucleotides read TGCAGCACTACTCGGAGCGTTGTCGATGAGCAGTTCTTC. Translated, it gives CSTTRSVVDEQFF.

The chain links TRBV4-2 to TRBJ2-7; D is unresolved. This CDR3 contains 12 residues. Per the germline V gene, CDR1 is LGHNA and CDR2 is YNFKEQ. V dropped 0 bases and J dropped 6 bases, with 6 bases sitting between them. The CDR3 region has the DNA TGTGCCAGCAGCCAAGAGTTCTCCGAGCAGTACTTC. Protein product: CASSQEFSEQYF.

The chain uses TRBV5-1 and TRBJ2-7, with D hard to call. Trimming pared 5 bases from V and 3 bases from J, leaving 12 bases between. The V gene's germline CDR1 is SGHRS and CDR2 YFSETQ. This CDR3 comprises 13 residues. This chain's CDR3 is CASSSTPHYEQYF. In DNA, the CDR3 is TGCGCCAGCAGTAGTACTCCCCACTACGAGCAGTACTTC.

V is TRBV28 and J is TRBJ1-1; a possible D gene is TRBD1 (5 bases). Trimming cost V 3 bases and J 1 base, with 15 bases left between them. The length of the CDR3 is 16 residues. The V gene's germline CDR1 is MDHEN and CDR2 SYDVKM. CDR3 region: CASSLRTRVGNTEAFF. The CDR3 nucleotides read TGTGCCAGCAGTTTGCGGACACGAGTAGGGAACACTGAAGCTTTCTTT. The full variable domain, rest sourced from reference TRBV28 and TRBJ1-1, is DVKVTQSSRYLVKRTGEKVFLECVQDMDHENMFWYRQDPGLGLRLIYFSYDVKMKEKGDIPEGYSVSREKKERFSLILESASTNQTSMYLCASSLRTRVGNTEAFFGQGTRLTVV.

This clone was recorded only once. The J gene is TRBJ1-2, the V gene TRBV29-1, with 11 bases that match TRBD1. From germline, CDR1 is SQVTM and CDR2 ANQGSEA. This CDR3 spans 12 amino acids. Losses at the gene ends were 8 bases for V and 5 bases for J; bases not matched to a gene: 4. The CDR3 DNA reads TGCAGCACAGGACAGGGGGCGTATGGCTACACCTTC. Translation gives CSTGQGAYGYTF.

Only one count was recorded for this clone. The chain employs TRBV11-2 and TRBJ2-7, with 9 bases aligning to TRBD2. This CDR3 region has 14 residues. J gave up 5 bases and V 1 base, and 3 bases lay outside the gene matches. The germline CDR1 and CDR2 sequences are SGHAT and FQNNGV. The CDR3 region is CASSLVAGVHEQYF. In DNA form, the CDR3 reads TGTGCCAGCAGCTTAGTAGCGGGAGTCCACGAGCAGTACTTC.

This clone was detected only once. The V gene is TRBV7-2, the J gene TRBJ1-3; TRBD1 aligns across 8 bases. The CDR3 spans 17 residues. J lost 2 bases, V lost 3 bases, and 9 bases had no gene match. CDR1 is SGHTA and CDR2 is FQGNSA in the germline V gene. The CDR3 DNA sequence: TGTGCCAGCAGCTTGGGATTCAGGGGGCCCACTGGAAACACCATATATTTT. This gives the protein CASSLGFRGPTGNTIYF.